One sample yielded the 17 T cell receptor beta chains listed below, sequenced in a study of cytomegalovirus exposure and HLA in healthy donors. The PCR contained 60 Vbeta and 13 Jbeta primers. Clones were read by immunoSEQ multiplex PCR, and TCRdb kept only the in-frame ones, dropping some. In the table there are under 200,000 clones, approximately 80% of which are singletons. Sequencing was performed on PBMCs. These receptors came from a woman aged 18 to 35 in good health and CMV-seronegative.

This chain joins TRBV5-1 and TRBJ2-1, with 9 bases that match TRBD2. CDR3 length equals 15 residues. V lost 0 bases, J lost 6 bases, and 4 bases stayed unmatched. CDR1 is SGHRS, CDR2 YFSETQ, per germline. The chain's CDR3 is CASSLGAGGPNEQFF. The CDR3 bases are TGCGCCAGCAGCTTGGGGGCGGGAGGGCCCAATGAGCAGTTCTTC.

The chain joins TRBV4-3 to TRBJ2-1; D is uncertain. CDR3 length equals 15 residues. V lost 0 bases and J 4 bases, leaving 10 bases between the germline ends. Germline loops: CDR1 LGHNA, CDR2 YSLEER. As DNA, the CDR3 is TGCGCCAGCAGCCAAGATCGTTCTGTGTACAATGAGCAGTTCTTC. It codes for CASSQDRSVYNEQFF.

The genes are TRBV7-2 and TRBJ1-4; 10 bases align to TRBD1. The V gene end was trimmed by 6 bases and the J gene end by 1 base; junction bases not matched to a gene: 2. The length of the CDR3 is 15 residues. Germline V gene data show CDR1 as SGHTA and CDR2 as FQGNSA. The CDR3 loop is CASRRTGGTNEKLFF. The CDR3 region has the DNA TGTGCCAGCAGGCGGACAGGGGGAACTAATGAAAAACTGTTTTTT.

The chain's CDR3 is CAISAPPGTSAHNEQFF. CDR3 DNA sequence: TGTGCCATCAGTGCACCCCCCGGGACTAGCGCCCACAATGAGCAGTTCTTC. The J gene is TRBJ2-1, the V gene TRBV10-3; 10 nucleotides agree with TRBD2. The V gene end was trimmed by 4 bases and the J gene end by 5 bases; junction bases not matched to a gene: 11. This CDR3 contains 17 residues. The V gene's germline CDR1 is ENHRY and CDR2 SYGVKD.

The J gene is TRBJ2-7, the V gene TRBV27, with TRBD2 identical over 15 bases. Germline V gene sequence: CDR1 MNHEY, CDR2 SMNVEV (reference sequence). The CDR3 runs 17 residues. V lost 2 bases and J lost 3; bases outside the gene matches: 5. The CDR3 loop reads CASSLSPGLAGGYEQYF. CDR3 sequence (DNA): TGTGCCAGCAGTTTAAGCCCGGGACTAGCGGGAGGCTACGAGCAGTACTTC.

The chain has TRBV11-3 and TRBJ1-1; TRBD1 might be the D (6 bases). This CDR3 is 14 amino acids long. Per germline, CDR1 SGHNT and CDR2 YENEEA. The V gene lost 6 bases and the J gene lost 6 bases, with 17 bases spanning the gap. This CDR3 reads CASRESRGSAEAFF. As DNA, the CDR3 is TGTGCCAGCAGAGAGAGCAGGGGCTCGGCTGAAGCTTTCTTT.

This clone appeared once. This rearrangement joins TRBV27 to TRBJ2-7; a possible D gene is TRBD1 (6 bases). CDR1 MNHEY and CDR2 SMNVEV come from the germline V gene (reference sequence). The CDR3 totals 14 residues. With 5 bases removed from V and 4 bases from J, the gap between germline ends came to 15 bases. The CDR3 sequence: CASSEVTGQYEQYF. In DNA, the CDR3 is TGTGCCAGCAGTGAAGTGACAGGACAGTACGAGCAGTACTTC.

This chain connects TRBV6-5 to TRBJ2-5, with D unclear. From germline, CDR1 is MNHEY and CDR2 SVGAGI. The CDR3 is 14 residues long. Trimming shortened V by 1 base and J by 5 bases, and 11 bases separated the two germline ends. CDR3 loop: CASSYYSSSETQYF. The DNA of the CDR3 is TGTGCCAGCAGTTACTACTCCTCTTCTGAGACCCAGTACTTC.

The chain carries TRBV5-1 and TRBJ2-1; D perhaps matches TRBD1 (5 bases). The CDR3 contains 16 residues. The germline V gene has CDR1 SGHRS and CDR2 YFSETQ. V was cut by 0 bases and J by 4 bases, with 14 bases left in between. In nucleotides, the CDR3 is TGCGCCAGCAGCTTGGTTGTAGGGGCTGTATACAATGAGCAGTTCTTC. Translated, it gives CASSLVVGAVYNEQFF.

J is TRBJ1-1 and V is TRBV29-1; a weak D match, TRBD1 (5 bases). In germline, CDR1 is SQVTM, CDR2 ANQGSEA. The CDR3 loop spans 13 amino acids. V gave up 4 bases and J gave up 4 bases, with 13 bases separating them. The CDR3, as DNA: TGCAGCGTTGCCGACCACGGGGGCACTGAAGCTTTCTTT. It is translated as CSVADHGGTEAFF.

A word on this clone: One junction end does not reproduce the germline sequence, and a read error may be involved. This chain uses TRBV2 with TRBJ2-7; D is unclear. CDR3 length: 12 residues. CDR1 and CDR2 from the germline V gene are SNHLY and FYNNEI. CDR3 loop: CASSEAVEYLPF. For the CDR3, the DNA is TGTGCCAGCAGTGAGGCGGTCGAGTACCTCCCCTTC.

The V gene is TRBV15, the J gene TRBJ2-1; 13 nucleotides line up with TRBD2. V shed 3 bases, J shed 4 bases, and the junction held 3 bases outside the gene matches. The CDR3 is made up of 16 amino acids. From germline, CDR1 is LNHNV and CDR2 YYDKDF (reference sequence). The CDR3: CATSRTTSGRYNEQFF. CDR3 DNA sequence: TGTGCCACCAGCAGGACGACTAGCGGGAGGTACAATGAGCAGTTCTTC.

This chain links TRBV4-1 with TRBJ1-4, with D tentatively TRBD1 (6 bases). Germline V lookup: CDR1 MGHRA, CDR2 YSYEKL. The length of the CDR3 is 14 residues. The ends were cut back, 4 bases at V and 0 bases at J, with 6 bases in the middle. CDR3 sequence: CASSPGATNEKLFF. The DNA of the CDR3 is TGCGCCAGCAGCCCAGGGGCAACTAATGAAAAACTGTTTTTT.

The chain combines TRBV28 with TRBJ2-7; 7 nucleotides match TRBD1. CDR3 length: 16 residues. Germline CDR1 reads MDHEN; CDR2 reads SYDVKM. Trimming took 2 bases from V and 2 from J; bases not matched to a gene: 9. The CDR3 nucleotides are TGTGCCAGCAGTTTAGAAACAGGGGCTCCTCCCTACGAGCAGTACTTC. This encodes CASSLETGAPPYEQYF.

In this sample, this clone turned up once. This chain joins TRBV19 and TRBJ2-2; 9 bases line up with TRBD2. Looked up from germline, CDR1 is LNHDA and CDR2 is SQIVND (reference sequence). The V and J ends lost 10 bases and 0 bases, in that order; junction bases with no gene match: 3. CDR3 length: 14 amino acids. The CDR3 coding sequence is TGTGCCACCGCGGGAGGGGCGAACACCGGGGAGCTGTTTTTT. It specifies CATAGGANTGELFF.

The gene calls are TRBV7-9 and TRBJ1-1; TRBD1 matches at 8 bases. CDR1 is SEHNR and CDR2 is FQNEAQ in the germline V gene (reference sequence). CDR3 length: 15 residues. V lost 5 bases and J lost 1; bases outside the gene matches: 6. The CDR3 DNA reads TGTGCCAGCAGCCCTCGACAGGGGTCGAACACTGAAGCTTTCTTT. Its translation is CASSPRQGSNTEAFF.

This clone was found a few times. The genes are TRBV5-1 and TRBJ2-4; no firm D call. Looked up from germline, CDR1 is SGHRS and CDR2 is YFSETQ. Trimming took 4 bases from V and 0 from J, leaving 14 bases between them. CDR3 size: 16 residues. For the CDR3, the DNA is TGCGCCAGCAGCCCCCAGGCAGCCTTAGCCAAAAACATTCAGTACTTC. Residues: CASSPQAALAKNIQYF.